A single sample is the source of the 20 T cell receptor beta chains below, sequenced in a study of spatial heterogeneity in lung cancer (dated by TCRdb to the late 2010s). The antigens these receptors bind are not known. Study-wide findings and limitations: The number of expanded intratumoral alpha and beta TCRs correlated with the tumor nonsynonymous mutation count.

Libraries were constructed by 5' RACE. TCRdb lists the instrument as NextSeq 500. TCRdb reprocessing: public reads trimmed at Q25 with fastp, clones called with MiXCR, in-frame beta chains kept. Each CDR3 protein gets just one entry, which takes the most common genes and DNA from the rows behind it. This sample has about 2,000 distinct CDR3 sequences in its table, and about 3% of those were observed once. The top ten hold more than 10% of the sample. The label giving this sample's time point can be read as: sample taken at primary tumor resection. The sequencing here drew on lung tumor tissue, taken at surgery. These receptors were taken from a female donor with early-stage non-small cell lung cancer.

This clonotype is termed medium-sized (0.01 to 0.1%). The V gene is TRBV11-2, the J gene TRBJ2-3, with TRBD1 matching 8 bases. CDR1 SGHAT and CDR2 FQNNGV come from the germline V gene. With V trimmed by 5 bases and J by 2 bases, 3 bases remained unmatched. The CDR3 consists of 14 residues. The CDR3 DNA reads as TGTGCCAGCAGCCGACAGGGGCACACAGATACGCAGTATTTT. This codes for CASSRQGHTDTQYF.

By share of the sample, this clonotype is medium-sized. The V gene is TRBV6-5, the J gene TRBJ2-3; 12 bases align to TRBD2. CDR1 and CDR2 from the germline V gene are MNHEY and SVGAGI. V trimming: 6 bases; J trimming: 2 bases; junction bases outside the gene matches: 9. The length of the CDR3 is 17 residues. CDR3 loop: CASRSLLAGGYTDTQYF. The CDR3 DNA reads as TGTGCCAGCAGAAGTTTACTAGCGGGGGGATACACAGATACGCAGTATTTT.

This clonotype counts as medium-sized (0.01 to 0.1%). The CDR3: CASSLGSTSNQPQHF. The CDR3, as DNA: TGTGCCAGCAGTTTGGGTTCGACTAGCAATCAGCCCCAGCATTTT. V gene TRBV12-3 or TRBV12-4 combines with J gene TRBJ1-5; D ambiguous. The CDR3 spans 15 residues. V was trimmed by 3 bases and J by 0 bases, leaving 9 bases between them.

By frequency in the sample, this clonotype is medium-sized. V gene TRBV7-3 combines with J gene TRBJ1-1; TRBD1 aligns across 8 bases. Germline loops: CDR1 SGHTA, CDR2 FQGTGA. The CDR3 sequence is 13 residues long. V lost 5 bases, J lost 4 bases, and 3 bases stayed unmatched. CDR3 sequence: CASSPTGGTEAFF. In nucleotides, the CDR3 is TGTGCCAGCAGCCCCACAGGGGGCACTGAAGCTTTCTTT. Based on the CDR3 plus reference TRBV7-3 and TRBJ1-1, the full variable domain is GAGVSQTPSNKVTEKGKYVELRCDPISGHTALYWYRQSLGQGPEFLIYFQGTGAADDSGLPNDRFFAVRPEGSVSTLKIQRTERGDSAVYLCASSPTGGTEAFFGQGTRLTVV.

By share of the sample, this clonotype is large. The gene calls are TRBV7-9 and TRBJ1-1, with 8 positions matching TRBD1. CDR1 SEHNR and CDR2 FQNEAQ come from the germline V gene (reference sequence). V trimming: 5 bases; J trimming: 0 bases; junction bases outside the gene matches: 5. The CDR3 covers 15 residues. CDR3 residues: CASSHWDRLNTEAFF. The CDR3 nucleotides read TGTGCCAGCAGCCACTGGGACAGGTTGAACACTGAAGCTTTCTTT.

Many counts were recorded for this clonotype. This chain uses TRBV7-9 with TRBJ1-2; 9 bases align to TRBD1. V lost 6 bases to trimming and J lost 3 bases; unmatched junction nucleotides: 8. CDR3 length equals 15 residues. From germline, CDR1 is SEHNR and CDR2 FQNEAQ (reference sequence). CDR3 coding DNA: TGTGCCAGCAGGACCGGGACAGGGCATTACTATGGCTACACCTTC. This sequence encodes CASRTGTGHYYGYTF.

In its sample, this clonotype is medium-sized. The chain links TRBV28 to TRBJ2-7; 7 nucleotides agree with TRBD1. The germline V gene encodes CDR1 MDHEN and CDR2 SYDVKM. This CDR3 comprises 12 residues. Trimming removed 5 bases from V and 6 bases from J; junction bases left unmatched: 4. CDR3 DNA sequence: TGTGCCAGCAGTCTGACAGGGACCGAGCAGTACTTC. Protein product: CASSLTGTEQYF. Supplemented by reference TRBV28 and TRBJ2-7, the full variable domain reads DVKVTQSSRYLVKRTGEKVFLECVQDMDHENMFWYRQDPGLGLRLIYFSYDVKMKEKGDIPEGYSVSREKKERFSLILESASTNQTSMYLCASSLTGTEQYFGPGTRLTVT.

This clonotype has ten or more counts. The chain links TRBV30 to TRBJ1-2; D possibly corresponds to TRBD1 (5 bases). The germline CDR1 and CDR2 sequences are GTSNPN and SVGIG (reference sequence). V was cut by 4 bases and J by 8 bases, with 20 bases left in between. The CDR3 has 14 amino acids. CDR3 bases: TGTGCCTGGACGGTCCGGGGCACAAGTAGGGGCTACACCTTC. Amino acids: CAWTVRGTSRGYTF.

Relative to its sample, this clonotype is medium-sized. The CDR3 region has the DNA TGCGCCAGCAGCCCCTCCTCCGGGGCCACAATCGCGGATACGCAGTATTTT. Translated: CASSPSSGATIADTQYF. This chain uses TRBV5-1 with TRBJ2-3; D might be TRBD1 or TRBD2, each matching 5 bases. The CDR3 spans 17 residues. Germline CDR1 and CDR2: SGHRS and YFSETQ. Trimming shortened V by 4 bases and J by 6 bases, and 24 bases separated the two germline ends.

This clonotype is medium-sized (0.01 to 0.1%) within its sample. The V and J genes are TRBV7-9 and TRBJ2-3; D might be TRBD1 (6 bases). The V end was cut by 5 bases, the J end by 4 bases, with 16 bases between. Germline CDR1 and CDR2: SEHNR and FQNEAQ (reference sequence). There are 15 residues in the CDR3. The CDR3 bases are TGTGCCAGCAGCCAGGACAGCCCGACTTCAGATACGCAGTATTTT. Its translation: CASSQDSPTSDTQYF.

This clonotype has ten or more counts. This sequence joins TRBV6-5 and TRBJ1-2; D is perhaps TRBD1 (5 bases). This CDR3 contains 13 residues. Germline V lookup: CDR1 MNHEY, CDR2 SVGAGI. V was shortened by 6 bases and J by 4 bases, with 12 bases between the two germline ends. DNA for the CDR3: TGTGCCAGCAGGCTGACGGGGGGCTATGGCTACACCTTC. Amino acids: CASRLTGGYGYTF.

By its share, this clonotype is medium-sized. The chain recombines TRBV6-2 or TRBV6-3 with TRBJ1-1; D not certain. V dropped 4 bases and J dropped 1 base, with 16 bases sitting between them. This CDR3 has 16 residues. CDR1 MNHEY and CDR2 SVGEGT come from the germline V gene. DNA of the CDR3: TGTGCCAGCAGTTCACTTAGGCTCGGAGGGAACACTGAAGCTTTCTTT. This encodes CASSSLRLGGNTEAFF.

This clonotype is categorized as medium-sized. The chain carries TRBV6-6 and TRBJ2-1; D is ambiguous. Germline CDR1 and CDR2: MNHNY and SVGAGI (reference sequence). CDR3 length: 10 amino acids. With 2 bases removed from V and 9 bases from J, the gap between germline ends came to 2 bases. In nucleotides, the CDR3 is TGTGCCAGCAGTTACCCTGAGCAGTTCTTC. Translated, it gives CASSYPEQFF.

This clonotype was found many times. For the CDR3, the DNA is TGTGCCAGCAGTTACCCCGATCCTGGAAACACCATATATTTT. Protein: CASSYPDPGNTIYF. This sequence joins TRBV6-6 and TRBJ1-3; D unresolved. Trimming pared 2 bases from V and 2 bases from J, leaving 7 bases between. The CDR3 loop spans 14 amino acids. CDR1 is MNHNY, CDR2 SVGAGI, per germline (reference sequence).

In this sample, this clonotype is medium-sized. The gene calls are TRBV5-5 and TRBJ2-1, with D perhaps TRBD2 (5 bases). CDR1 SGHKS and CDR2 YYEKEE come from the germline V gene (reference sequence). The CDR3 covers 13 residues. The germline V and J ends were trimmed by 0 bases and 13 bases, with 14 bases remaining between them. The CDR3 reads CASSLGTGVLQFF. The CDR3 coding sequence is TGTGCCAGCAGCTTGGGAACCGGGGTCCTACAGTTCTTC.

This clonotype was counted at least ten times. Given a much more abundant clone one base away, this may be a read error. The chain has TRBV4-3 and TRBJ1-4; D is unresolved. CDR1 LGHNA and CDR2 YSLEER come from the germline V gene. The CDR3 consists of 15 residues. In nucleotides, the CDR3 is TGCGCCTGCAGCTCCCGGGCCCTAGGTAACGAAAAACTGTTTTTT. Translating it yields CACSSRALGNEKLFF.

In its sample, this clonotype ranks as large. The chain combines TRBV4-1 with TRBJ1-5, with D maybe TRBD1 (6 bases). The V end lost 4 bases, the J end lost 6 bases, and 10 bases lay between the germline ends. The length of the CDR3 is 13 residues. Germline CDR1 MGHRA, CDR2 YSYEKL. The DNA of the CDR3 is TGCGCCAGCAGCCTTACACAGGGTCAGCCCCAGCATTTT. This gives the protein CASSLTQGQPQHF.

This clonotype qualifies as medium-sized. The chain employs TRBV4-1 and TRBJ2-7; 7 bases are shared with TRBD1. V was pared by 4 bases and J by 2 bases, with 5 bases of the junction left unmatched. The germline gives CDR1 MGHRA, CDR2 YSYEKL. The CDR3 has 14 residues. The CDR3 loop is CASSPEQGPYEQYF. The CDR3 nucleotides read TGCGCCAGCAGCCCGGAACAGGGGCCCTACGAGCAGTACTTC.

This clonotype was recorded many times. The rearrangement links TRBV7-2 to TRBJ2-3, with D maybe TRBD1 (6 bases). V lost 1 base, J lost 2 bases, and 13 bases lay in between. The CDR3 spans 16 residues. CDR1 and CDR2 (germline): SGHTA, FQGNSA. In nucleotides, the CDR3 is TGTGCCAGCAGCTTAGGGGGGCGGTCCTACACAGATACGCAGTATTTT. The encoded protein is CASSLGGRSYTDTQYF.

Details on this clonotype: No conserved phenylalanine or tryptophan is present at the end of the CDR3, so a read error is the likely explanation. No DNA is shown, since the ends of the CDR3 on it are uncertain; the CDR3 is the one TCRdb lists. The chain links TRBV7-2 to TRBJ2-3. The CDR3 length equals 14 residues, ends included. Germline V gives CDR1 SGHTA, CDR2 FQGNSA. This CDR3 reads CARSLDGRKDTQEG.